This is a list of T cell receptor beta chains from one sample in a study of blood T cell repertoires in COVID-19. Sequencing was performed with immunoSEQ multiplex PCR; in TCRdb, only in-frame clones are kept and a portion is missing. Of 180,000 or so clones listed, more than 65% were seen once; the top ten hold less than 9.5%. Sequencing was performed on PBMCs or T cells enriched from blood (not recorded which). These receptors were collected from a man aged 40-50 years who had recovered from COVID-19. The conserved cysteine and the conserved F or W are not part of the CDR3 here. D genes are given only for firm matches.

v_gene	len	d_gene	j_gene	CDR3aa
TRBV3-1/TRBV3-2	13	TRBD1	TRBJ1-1	ASSATGGSWTEAF
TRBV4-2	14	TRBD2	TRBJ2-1	ASSQDPAGELNEQF
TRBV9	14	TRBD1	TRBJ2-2	ASSTRTGYGTGELF
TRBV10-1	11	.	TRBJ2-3	ASSPNRADTQY
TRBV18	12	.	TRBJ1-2	ASSPLTVDYGYT
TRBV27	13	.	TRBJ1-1	ASLLTRGLNTEAF
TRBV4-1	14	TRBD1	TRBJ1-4	ASSQRMTGGSEKLF
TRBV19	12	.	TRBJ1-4	ASTSDRANEKLF
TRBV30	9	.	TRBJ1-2	AWSPPGGYT
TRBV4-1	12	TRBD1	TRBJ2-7	ASSQGTGGAEQY
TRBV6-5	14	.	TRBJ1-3	ASSYLQGSSGNTIY
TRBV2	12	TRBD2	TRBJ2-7	ASSDVAGAYEQY
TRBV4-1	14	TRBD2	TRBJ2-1	ASSQQSGGAYNEQF
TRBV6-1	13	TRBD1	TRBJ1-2	ASSDWGQGAYGYT
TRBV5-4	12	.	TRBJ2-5	ASRRTGYQETQY
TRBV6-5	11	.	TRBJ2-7	ASSYPGGYEQY
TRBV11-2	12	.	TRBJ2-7	ASSLDTGPYEQY
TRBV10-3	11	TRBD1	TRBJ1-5	AISRDRNQPQH
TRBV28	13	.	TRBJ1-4	ASFPGGAWNEKLF
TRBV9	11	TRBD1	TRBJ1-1	ASSGDRSTEAF
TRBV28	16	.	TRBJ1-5	ASSFSSRVVRGKEPQH
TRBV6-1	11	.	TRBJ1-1	ASSEGQNTEAF
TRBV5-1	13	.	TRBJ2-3	ASSLVGEVTDTQY
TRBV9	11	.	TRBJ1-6	ASSQTLNSPLH
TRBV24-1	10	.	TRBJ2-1	ATSDTDSRQF
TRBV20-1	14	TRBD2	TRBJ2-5	SASDGKTSKQETQY
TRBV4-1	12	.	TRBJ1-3	ASSQETAGNTIY
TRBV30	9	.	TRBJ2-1	AWGRTEGLV
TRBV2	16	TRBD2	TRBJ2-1	ASSPGLAGGRSYNEQF
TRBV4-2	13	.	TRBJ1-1	ASSQDDRSRGEAF
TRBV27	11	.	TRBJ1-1	ASSLTGSPEAF
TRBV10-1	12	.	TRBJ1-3	ASSGTASGNTIY
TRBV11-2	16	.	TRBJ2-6	ASSLAGGRGAGANVLT
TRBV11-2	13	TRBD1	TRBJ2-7	ASSLDRGPSYEQY
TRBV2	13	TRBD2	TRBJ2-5	ASSRGLEDLETQY